This TCR beta chain was identified during a study of beta chain features in type 1 diabetes. Study summary: Healthy donors and patients showed comparable age, gender and cell yields. Points from the study as a whole: A pattern of fewer insertions and more deletions at VDJ junctions was seen in type 1 diabetes patients. No resolution was reached here on whether HLA type influences TCRB rearrangement.

All of the isolated RNA was reverse transcribed, so expressed TCRB transcripts were sequenced. The assay was immunoSEQ multiplex PCR, and TCRdb's table has in-frame clones only and misses some. The table has 200,000 to 250,000 clones, over 9.5% seen once; the top ten hold approximately 0.035%. The trim removed 5 bases at V and 0 bases at J, leaving 1 base unmatched. CDR3 size: 14 residues. The germline CDR1 and CDR2 sequences are SGHAT and FQNNGV. The table lists this clone with a few counts. Its specificity is not known. Just one base apart from a much larger clone, this may be a read error. The clonotype originates from a woman aged 18-29 years in good health. Input material: naive CD4+ T cells from blood. V is TRBV11-2 and J is TRBJ2-7; 10 nucleotides line up with TRBD2. In DNA form, the CDR3 reads TGTGCCAGCAGCCCTAGCGGGAGCTCCTACGAGCAGTACTTC. This sequence encodes CASSPSGSSYEQYF.